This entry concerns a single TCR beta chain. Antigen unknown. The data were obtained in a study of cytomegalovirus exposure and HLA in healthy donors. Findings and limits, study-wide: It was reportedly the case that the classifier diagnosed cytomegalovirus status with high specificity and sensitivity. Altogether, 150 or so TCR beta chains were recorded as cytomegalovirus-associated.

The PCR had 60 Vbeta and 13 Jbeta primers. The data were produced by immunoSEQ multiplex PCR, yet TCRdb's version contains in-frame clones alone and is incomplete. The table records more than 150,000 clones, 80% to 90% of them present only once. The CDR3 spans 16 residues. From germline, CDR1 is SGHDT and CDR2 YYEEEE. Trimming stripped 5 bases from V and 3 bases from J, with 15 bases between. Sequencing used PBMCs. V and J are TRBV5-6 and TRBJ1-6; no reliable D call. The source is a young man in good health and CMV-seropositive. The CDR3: CASRDGAGFYNSPLHF. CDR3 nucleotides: TGTGCCAGCAGAGATGGAGCTGGCTTCTATAATTCACCCCTCCACTTT.